A single T cell receptor (beta chain) is shown here with its context. The germline CDR1 and CDR2 sequences are MNHNS and SASEGT. V trimming: 6 bases; J trimming: 8 bases; junction bases outside the gene matches: 18. This CDR3 has 16 residues. This sample was taken from a study of blood T cell repertoires in COVID-19. Overall study: Samples representing acute and convalescent COVID-19 were sourced from the United States, Italy and Spain.

Per the study methods: Using reference gene primer amplification, nucleated cell counts were estimated. Clones were sequenced by immunoSEQ multiplex PCR, and TCRdb holds only the in-frame ones, with some missing. The V and J calls and clone size are taken from that table; D and trimming were inferred from the DNA. The table shows around 72,000 clones, with about 80% occurring only once. The rearrangement uses TRBV6-1 and TRBJ1-2; TRBD1 aligns across 7 bases. The sequence was obtained from a woman in her sixties with acute or convalescent COVID-19. Sequencing input: peripheral blood. The CDR3 loop reads CASSEPRRPDRVGYTF. DNA for the CDR3: TGTGCCAGCAGCGAACCCCGGCGCCCAGACAGGGTAGGCTACACCTTC.